Listed below are T cell receptor beta chains from one sample, sequenced in a study of regulatory T cells. Produced via immunoSEQ multiplex PCR; TCRdb's table is partial and in-frame only. The top ten clones hold roughly 1.3% of a sample with roughly 23,000 clones, approximately 91% of them seen once. Sequencing used conventional CD4+ T cells sorted from blood. The source is a child between 10 and 17 years old with CD3G deficiency. The conserved cysteine and the conserved F or W are not part of the CDR3 here. Fields, in order: clone size, CDR3 length, V gene, CDR3 protein. The size entry is marked missing in some rows and otherwise reads once, few, many or a size class.

NA | 14 | TRBV7-9 | ASSFSVTSGKETQY
NA | 16 | TRBV28 | ASSRWGLAGKGTGELF
NA | 13 | TRBV5-1 | ASSLASGGVTEAF
NA | 12 | TRBV5-1 | ASSLLGGNYGYT
NA | 15 | TRBV14 | ASSQDGSGGPYNEQF
NA | 14 | TRBV6-1 | ASSEGVVRAGDTQY
few | 10 | TRBV19 | ASSTEQGSQY
NA | 15 | TRBV28 | ASSPRLAGVGADTQY
NA | 14 | TRBV19 | ASSAHPGRRDYGYT
NA | 12 | TRBV6-1 | ATKSPNGLYEQY
NA | 12 | TRBV7-8 | ASSPGQGGEKLF
NA | 14 | TRBV7-9 | ASSSSGVGWSNEQF
once | 12 | TRBV6-1 | ASSARDSRNGYT
NA | 14 | TRBV19 | ASSISTGLKPGELF
NA | 11 | TRBV7-9 | ASSRRERETQY
NA | 12 | TRBV28 | ASNRPGQGNVLT
NA | 13 | TRBV7-9 | ASSFRGPGTDTQY
NA | 13 | TRBV28 | ASSTQGTAKNIQY
medium-sized | 13 | TRBV6-1 | ASSERSSGRLAQY
NA | 11 | TRBV28 | ASSRGGGSEAF
NA | 13 | TRBV5-1 | ASSLETSPIDTQY
NA | 10 | TRBV19 | ASSLLSGELF
NA | 10 | TRBV28 | ASTGAYYGYT
NA | 12 | TRBV28 | ASSISGRFDEQF
NA | 13 | TRBV11-2 | ASSLGPGVNTEAF
few | 11 | TRBV18 | ASSRDVGDEQY
once | 12 | TRBV28 | ASSLTAGQNEQY
NA | 11 | TRBV6-1 | ASTGQAAHEQY
NA | 11 | TRBV6-1 | ASKGQGNYGYT
NA | 11 | TRBV30 | AWRETGGNEQY
NA | 12 | TRBV18 | ASSPGPGRSTQY
NA | 12 | TRBV7-8 | ASSEASGTYEQY
NA | 13 | TRBV6-1 | ASSERWTGNYGYT
NA | 13 | TRBV6-5 | ASTRSLAGGYEQY
NA | 11 | TRBV6-5 | ASSQSGQGKTF
NA | 11 | TRBV5-5 | ASSLAWNNEQF
NA | 13 | TRBV6-1 | ASSEEAGGSYEQY
NA | 11 | TRBV7-2 | ASSLSPSYEQY
NA | 12 | TRBV6-1 | ASSEALGAYGYT
few | 11 | TRBV5-1 | ASSNSNTGELF
once | 11 | TRBV6-1 | ASSRGLNTEAF
NA | 12 | TRBV5-1 | ASSLSGANTEAF